Here is one T cell receptor (beta chain) with its context. The data stem from a study of blood T cell repertoires in COVID-19. Study in general: T cells, B-cell-depleted T cells, or PBMCs supplied cDNA or gDNA.

Original processing notes: Reference gene primer amplification gave estimated nucleated cell counts. Sequencing was performed with immunoSEQ multiplex PCR; in TCRdb, only in-frame clones are kept and a portion is missing. V and J calls plus clone size are reproduced from that table; the DNA served to infer D and trimming. The data show 200,000 to 250,000 clones, with about 90% seen just once and roughly 12% held by the top ten. V lost 4 bases and J lost 3, with 9 bases in between. The CDR3 loop spans 13 amino acids. Germline values: CDR1 WNHNN, CDR2 SYGVQD (reference sequence). Sequenced sample: peripheral blood. The origin of this receptor is a young woman who had recovered from COVID-19. The chain is built from TRBV10-1 and TRBJ1-1; D unresolved. CDR3 loop: CASSAGEYTEAFF. CDR3 DNA: TGCGCCAGCAGTGCCGGAGAGTACACTGAAGCTTTCTTT.